The 28 T cell receptor beta chains reported below all come from one sample, sequenced in a study of cytomegalovirus exposure and HLA in healthy donors. Primers included in the PCR were 60 Vbeta and 13 Jbeta primers. Repertoires were generated with immunoSEQ multiplex PCR, while TCRdb's copy carries only in-frame clones and drops some. The repertoire holds 150,000 or so clones, with about 85% as singletons. Sequencing input: PBMCs. These receptors were obtained from a woman aged 45 to 65 in good health and CMV-seropositive.

The rearrangement links TRBV15 to TRBJ2-3; 11 positions agree with TRBD1. The CDR3 covers 18 residues. V lost 1 base and J lost 5; bases outside the gene matches: 11. Germline V gene sequence: CDR1 LNHNV, CDR2 YYDKDF (reference sequence). For the CDR3, the DNA is TGTGCCACCAGCAGAGTATGGGCGGGGACAGGGGGATTAGATACGCAGTATTTT. This codes for CATSRVWAGTGGLDTQYF.

On this clone: The sample contains more than one DNA sequence encoding this CDR3. The chain couples TRBV18 to TRBJ1-5; 11 bases line up with TRBD1. CDR1 is KGHSH, CDR2 LQKENI, per germline. The CDR3 consists of 14 residues. Trimming at V came to 3 bases and at J to 7 bases, leaving 2 bases not matched to a gene. The CDR3 sequence is CASSPGQGGQPQHF. CDR3 coding DNA: TGTGCCAGCTCACCGGGACAGGGGGGCCAGCCCCAGCATTTT.

CDR3 region: CSVVGLAGVHEQYF. The CDR3 nucleotides are TGCAGCGTTGTCGGACTAGCGGGAGTCCACGAGCAGTACTTC. This chain uses TRBV29-1 with TRBJ2-5, with TRBD2 identical over 13 bases. The J call may be mistaken, given a closer DNA end match to TRBJ2-7. Germline CDR1 and CDR2: SQVTM and ANQGSEA. The CDR3 has 14 amino acids.

V and J are TRBV5-1 and TRBJ2-3; a possible D gene is TRBD2 (6 bases). The CDR3 has 13 amino acids. Per germline, CDR1 SGHRS and CDR2 YFSETQ. The ends were cut back, 4 bases at V and 2 bases at J, with 8 bases in the middle. The CDR3 is CASSRLDTDTQYF. The CDR3 DNA reads TGCGCCAGCAGCCGACTAGACACAGATACGCAGTATTTT.

J is TRBJ2-5 and V is TRBV19, with TRBD2 identical over 8 bases. Trimming took 3 bases from V and 4 from J; bases not matched to a gene: 1. Germline V gene lookup returns CDR1 LNHDA and CDR2 SQIVND (reference sequence). CDR3 length: 13 amino acids. The DNA of the CDR3 is TGTGCCAGTAGTATCGGGGGGGGAGAGACCCAGTACTTC. This codes for CASSIGGGETQYF.

V is TRBV9 and J is TRBJ2-2, with a possible D match to TRBD2 (6 bases). V was clipped by 0 bases and J by 4 bases, with 7 bases between them. Germline values: CDR1 SGDLS, CDR2 YYNGEE. This CDR3 is built from 14 residues. The CDR3 DNA reads TGTGCCAGCAGCGTAGCGGGGGTCACCGGGGAGCTGTTTTTT. As protein: CASSVAGVTGELFF.

V is TRBV11-3 and J is TRBJ2-7; tentatively, D is TRBD1 (6 bases). The V end was cut by 5 bases, the J end by 2 bases, with 13 bases between. The CDR3 is 14 amino acids. From germline, CDR1 is SGHNT and CDR2 YENEEA. The CDR3 sequence: CASSGPGQPYEQYF. Written as DNA, the CDR3 is TGTGCCAGCAGCGGACCGGGACAACCCTACGAGCAGTACTTC.

This clone was found once. CDR3 loop: CASRGHINQPQHF. CDR3 DNA: TGTGCCAGTAGGGGACACATCAATCAGCCCCAGCATTTT. The chain recombines TRBV19 with TRBJ1-5; possible D gene TRBD1, 6 bases. Germline loops: CDR1 LNHDA, CDR2 SQIVND (reference sequence). V dropped 6 bases and J dropped 3 bases, with 9 bases sitting between them. CDR3 length: 13 residues.

The chain uses TRBV7-2 and TRBJ2-3; TRBD2 matches 9 bases. The V gene's germline CDR1 is SGHTA and CDR2 FQGNSA. The V and J ends lost 2 bases and 6 bases, in that order; junction bases with no gene match: 3. The CDR3 loop spans 14 amino acids. The DNA of the CDR3 is TGTGCCAGCAGCTTATCGGCGGGGGGGGATACGCAGTATTTT. Amino acids: CASSLSAGGDTQYF.

V and J are TRBV27 and TRBJ2-7; possibly TRBD2 for D (5 bases). CDR1 is MNHEY and CDR2 is SMNVEV in the germline V gene (reference sequence). The CDR3 runs 13 residues. Trimming removed 2 bases from V and 3 bases from J, with 8 bases in between. The CDR3 region has the DNA TGTGCCAGCAGTTTACAAGGAGGCTACGAGCAGTACTTC. It encodes CASSLQGGYEQYF.

The rearrangement uses TRBV7-6 and TRBJ2-5, with a tentative D call TRBD2 (6 bases). The V end was cut by 1 base, the J end by 5 bases, with 8 bases between. Per germline, CDR1 SGHVS and CDR2 FNYEAQ. The CDR3 runs to 13 residues. CDR3 in DNA: TGTGCCAGCAGCTTAGACGGAGGGGAGACCCAGTACTTC. Its protein product is CASSLDGGETQYF.

V gene TRBV28 combines with J gene TRBJ2-5; the D is unclear. The CDR3 has 14 residues. Trimming shortened V by 10 bases and J by 5 bases, and 20 bases separated the two germline ends. CDR1 and CDR2 (germline): MDHEN, SYDVKM. This CDR3 reads CATSPESVSETQYF. CDR3 DNA: TGTGCCACCTCACCCGAGAGCGTAAGCGAGACCCAGTACTTC.

The gene calls are TRBV27 and TRBJ1-1, with TRBD1 as a possible D gene (6 bases). CDR3 length: 13 amino acids. With 8 bases removed from V and 1 base from J, the gap between germline ends came to 11 bases. From germline, CDR1 is MNHEY and CDR2 SMNVEV (reference sequence). The CDR3 sequence is CASGWTANTEAFF. The CDR3, as DNA: TGTGCCAGCGGCTGGACAGCGAACACTGAAGCTTTCTTT.

V gene TRBV4-1 combines with J gene TRBJ2-1; TRBD2 matches 9 bases. This CDR3 region has 18 residues. Trimming cost V 0 bases and J 7 bases; bases outside gene matches: 13. The germline V gene has CDR1 MGHRA and CDR2 YSYEKL. DNA of the CDR3: TGCGCCAGCAGCCAAGAAGCTGGTAGGAGCGGGAGGTTTAATGAGCAGTTCTTC. Encoded protein: CASSQEAGRSGRFNEQFF.

The rearrangement joins TRBV2 to TRBJ2-2, with 7 bases fitting TRBD1. CDR1 is SNHLY and CDR2 is FYNNEI in the germline V gene. This CDR3 is 13 amino acids long. With V trimmed by 5 bases and J by 6 bases, 3 bases remained unmatched. CDR3 residues: CASSIDRAGELFF. The CDR3 DNA reads as TGTGCCAGCAGTATAGACAGGGCCGGGGAGCTGTTTTTT.

A few counts support this clone. In nucleotides, the CDR3 is TGCGCCAGCAGCTTCGACAGTCCCTTAACCTCCTATAATTCACCCCTCCACTTT. Translating it yields CASSFDSPLTSYNSPLHF. The chain has TRBV5-1 and TRBJ1-6; a weak D match, TRBD1 (5 bases). There are 18 residues in the CDR3. V was pared by 2 bases and J by 0 bases, with 15 bases between. Germline V gene data show CDR1 as SGHRS and CDR2 as YFSETQ.

This chain links TRBV29-1 with TRBJ2-7, with D uncertain. Trimming took off 4 bases at V and 2 bases at J, with 12 bases between the two ends. Germline V gives CDR1 SQVTM, CDR2 ANQGSEA. The CDR3 is 13 amino acids. The CDR3 DNA sequence: TGCAGCGTTGTTCAGTTTCCCCCCTACGAGCAGTACTTC. Amino acid sequence: CSVVQFPPYEQYF.

This chain uses TRBV4-1 with TRBJ2-7, with D maybe TRBD1 (6 bases). The V gene lost 5 bases and the J gene lost 3 bases, with 20 bases spanning the gap. This CDR3 contains 16 residues. The germline V gene has CDR1 MGHRA and CDR2 YSYEKL. This CDR3 is CASSSGWGRTGYEQYF. The CDR3 DNA sequence: TGCGCCAGCAGCTCGGGTTGGGGGCGAACCGGCTACGAGCAGTACTTC.

CDR3 bases: TGTGCCAGCGGTTTAGAGACCCAGCATTTT. The encoded protein is CASGLETQHF. The chain joins TRBV6-6 to TRBJ1-5; D is uncertain. The V gene lost 8 bases and the J gene lost 11 bases, with 10 bases spanning the gap. Germline V gives CDR1 MNHNY, CDR2 SVGAGI (reference sequence). The CDR3 extends over 10 amino acids.

The V and J genes are TRBV9 and TRBJ1-5; D not certain. Deletions cut 4 bases from V and 2 bases from J, with 10 bases between. The CDR3 is made up of 14 amino acids. Germline V gene lookup returns CDR1 SGDLS and CDR2 YYNGEE. CDR3 in amino acids: CASSRGSGNQPQHF. DNA of the CDR3: TGTGCCAGCAGCCGGGGTTCGGGCAATCAGCCCCAGCATTTT.

The chain links TRBV9 to TRBJ1-5; D is possibly TRBD1 (5 bases). This CDR3 region has 16 residues. CDR1 is SGDLS, CDR2 YYNGEE, per germline. V dropped 0 bases and J dropped 4 bases, with 14 bases sitting between them. CDR3 sequence reads: CASSVGDPGGNQPQHF. As DNA, the CDR3 is TGTGCCAGCAGCGTAGGGGACCCTGGGGGGAATCAGCCCCAGCATTTT.

The J gene is TRBJ2-3, the V gene TRBV19; 9 nucleotides align to TRBD1. In germline, CDR1 is LNHDA, CDR2 SQIVND (reference sequence). The CDR3 is made up of 16 amino acids. V shed 3 bases, J shed 2 bases, and the junction held 6 bases outside the gene matches. This CDR3 is CASSILTGGNTDTQYF. The CDR3 DNA is TGTGCCAGTAGTATCCTGACAGGGGGAAACACAGATACGCAGTATTTT.

V is TRBV19 and J is TRBJ1-6; 7 nucleotides line up with TRBD1. The V gene's germline CDR1 is LNHDA and CDR2 SQIVND (reference sequence). The CDR3 length is 15 residues. Trimming at V came to 5 bases and at J to 5 bases, leaving 6 bases not matched to a gene. The CDR3 loop is CASSVGQIDNSPLHF. CDR3 in DNA: TGTGCCAGTAGTGTGGGACAGATCGATAATTCACCCCTCCACTTT.

V and J are TRBV7-2 and TRBJ2-5; TRBD2 matches at 9 bases. This CDR3 is 13 amino acids long. J gave up 7 bases and V 5 bases, and 5 bases lay outside the gene matches. CDR1 and CDR2 (germline): SGHTA, FQGNSA. The CDR3 DNA reads TGTGCCAGCAGCGACAGACTAGCGGTGACCCAGTACTTC. This encodes CASSDRLAVTQYF.

The chain recombines TRBV9 with TRBJ2-2, with 15 positions matching TRBD2. The CDR3 is 17 residues long. Germline V gives CDR1 SGDLS, CDR2 YYNGEE. V lost 4 bases, J lost 7 bases, and 8 bases stayed unmatched. Here the CDR3 reads CASSPGLAGGPIGELFF. CDR3 nucleotide sequence: TGTGCCAGCAGCCCCGGACTAGCGGGGGGGCCGATCGGGGAGCTGTTTTTT.

This chain uses TRBV6-5 with TRBJ2-3; 10 bases line up with TRBD2. Per germline, CDR1 MNHEY and CDR2 SVGAGI. V was clipped by 6 bases and J by 3 bases; unmatched bases: 3. This CDR3 has 14 residues. The CDR3 DNA sequence: TGTGCCAGCAGGCGACTAGCGGGTACAGATACGCAGTATTTT. Translation gives CASRRLAGTDTQYF.

This chain links TRBV7-8 with TRBJ2-1, with 10 bases lining up with TRBD1. The V gene end was trimmed by 3 bases and the J gene end by 4 bases; junction bases not matched to a gene: 6. This CDR3 is built from 16 residues. Germline values: CDR1 SGHVS, CDR2 FQNEAQ. CDR3 loop: CASSLYGTGAYNEQFF. As DNA, the CDR3 is TGTGCCAGCAGCTTGTACGGGACAGGGGCTTACAATGAGCAGTTCTTC.

This clone came up many times. The chain uses TRBV6-1 and TRBJ2-7, with D perhaps TRBD2 (5 bases). CDR3 length: 13 residues. Trimming left V 9 bases short and J 2 bases short, with 14 bases between. Germline V gene lookup returns CDR1 MNHNS and CDR2 SASEGT. The CDR3 spells CASASDSTYEQYF. The CDR3 bases are TGTGCCAGTGCGTCGGACTCCACCTACGAGCAGTACTTC.